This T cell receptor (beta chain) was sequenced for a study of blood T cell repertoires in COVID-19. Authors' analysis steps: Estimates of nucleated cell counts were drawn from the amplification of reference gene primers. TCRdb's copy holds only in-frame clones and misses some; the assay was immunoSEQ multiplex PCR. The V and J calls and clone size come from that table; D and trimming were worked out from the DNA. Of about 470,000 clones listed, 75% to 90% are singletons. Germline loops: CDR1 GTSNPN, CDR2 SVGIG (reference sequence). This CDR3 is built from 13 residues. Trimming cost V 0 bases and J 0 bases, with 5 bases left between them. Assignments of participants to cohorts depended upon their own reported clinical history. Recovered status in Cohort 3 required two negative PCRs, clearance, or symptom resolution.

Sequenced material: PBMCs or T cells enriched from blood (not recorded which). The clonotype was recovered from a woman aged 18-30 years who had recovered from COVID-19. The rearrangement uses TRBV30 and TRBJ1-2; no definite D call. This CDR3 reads CAWSVGANYGYTF. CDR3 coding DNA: TGTGCCTGGAGTGTTGGAGCTAACTATGGCTACACCTTC.